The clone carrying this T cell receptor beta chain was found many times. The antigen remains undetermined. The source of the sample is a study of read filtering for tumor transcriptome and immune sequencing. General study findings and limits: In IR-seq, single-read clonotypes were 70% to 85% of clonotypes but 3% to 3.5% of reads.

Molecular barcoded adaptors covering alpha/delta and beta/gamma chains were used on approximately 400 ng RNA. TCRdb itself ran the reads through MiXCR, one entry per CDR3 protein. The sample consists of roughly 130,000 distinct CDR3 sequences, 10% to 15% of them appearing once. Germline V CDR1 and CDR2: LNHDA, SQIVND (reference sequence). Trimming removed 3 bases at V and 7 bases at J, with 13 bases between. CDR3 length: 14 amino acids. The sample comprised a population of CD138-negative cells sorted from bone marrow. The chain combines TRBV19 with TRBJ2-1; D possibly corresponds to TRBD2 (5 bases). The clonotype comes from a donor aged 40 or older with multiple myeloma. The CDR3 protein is CASSISRDRNEQFF. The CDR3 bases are TGTGCCAGTAGTATCAGCCGGGATAGGAATGAGCAGTTCTTC.